A selection of T cell receptor beta chains follows, all from one sample in a study of radiotherapy plus CTLA-4 blockade in lung cancer. The table came from immunoSEQ multiplex PCR; TCRdb's copy has only in-frame clones and leaves some out. The repertoire includes 120,000 or so clones, 85% to 90% of them detected once, and roughly 6.9% sits in the top ten. The source was peripheral blood, collected from a patient treated with radiotherapy plus ipilimumab. Source of these receptors: a human donor with non-small cell lung cancer that progressed on radiotherapy plus ipilimumab. CDR3s include the opening cysteine and the closing phenylalanine or tryptophan. Each record gives: V gene, clone size, D gene, J gene, CDR3 DNA, CDR3 protein. D genes are given only for firm matches. The size of a clone is reported for some rows only, either as once, few or many, or as a class for expanded clones.

>TRBV19|-|-|TRBJ2-6
TGTGCCAGTAGTATAGAACTCGGAAGGGGCCTGACTTTC
CASSIELGRGLTF
>TRBV6-1|once|-|TRBJ2-7
TGTGCCAGCAGTGATATCGCCAGGGCTCGGTACGAGCAGTACTTC
CASSDIARARYEQYF
>TRBV6-1|-|-|TRBJ2-4
TGTGCCAGCAGTGATGAGATCGACATTCAGTACTTC
CASSDEIDIQYF
>TRBV18|-|-|TRBJ2-5
TGTGCCAGCTCACCGGAGTTGCAAGAGACCCAGTACTTC
CASSPELQETQYF
>TRBV9|-|-|TRBJ2-5
TGTGCCAGCAGCGTAGCTGACAGTTCGGGGACCCAGTACTTC
CASSVADSSGTQYF
>TRBV6-5|-|-|TRBJ2-7
TGTGCCAGCAGTTACTCAGCCAAGCAGTACTTC
CASSYSAKQYF
>TRBV4-2|-|TRBD2|TRBJ2-7
TGTGCCAGCAGCCAAGAATGGCGGGGGGGGGACGAGCAGTACTTC
CASSQEWRGGDEQYF
>TRBV18|-|-|TRBJ2-3
TGTGCCAGCTCACCACAGGCAGATACGCAGTATTTT
CASSPQADTQYF
>TRBV19|few|-|TRBJ1-2
TGTGCCAGTAGTAACTTCAGGACAGCCTTTGGCTATGGCTACACCTTC
CASSNFRTAFGYGYTF
>TRBV27|once|-|TRBJ1-1
TGTGCCAGCAGTTTCCAGGGGATGGAGAACACTGAAGCTTTCTTT
CASSFQGMENTEAFF
>TRBV6-1|-|TRBD1|TRBJ2-7
TGTGCCAGCGGGACCTGGGACAGAGTGGAGTACTTC
CASGTWDRVEYF
>TRBV7-9|-|TRBD1|TRBJ2-7
TGTGCCAGCAGCGACGCCTGGGGACAGGGGGCCTGGGGCGAGCAGTACTTC
CASSDAWGQGAWGEQYF
>TRBV13|-|-|TRBJ1-2
TGTGCCAGCAGCTTTGGGGGGATGGGCTATGGCTACACCTTC
CASSFGGMGYGYTF
>TRBV14|-|TRBD2|TRBJ2-1
TGTGCCAGCAGCCAAGCGACTAGCGGGAGAGCCGGGATCTCCTACAATGAGCAGTTCTTC
CASSQATSGRAGISYNEQFF
>TRBV5-1|-|-|TRBJ2-2
TGCGCCAGCAGCTTGGTTCAGGGTACGAACACCGGGGAGCTGTTTTTT
CASSLVQGTNTGELFF
>TRBV11-2|-|TRBD1|TRBJ2-5
TGTGCCAGCAGCCCTAGGGACAGACAAGAGACCCAGTACTTC
CASSPRDRQETQYF
>TRBV9|-|TRBD2|TRBJ2-5
TGTGCCAGCAGCCCGACTAGCGGGAGCGGAGAGACCCAGTACTTC
CASSPTSGSGETQYF
>TRBV25-1|once|-|TRBJ1-5
TGTGCCAGCAGTGGCATCAATCAGCCCCAGCATTTT
CASSGINQPQHF
>TRBV5-6|-|-|TRBJ1-4
TGTGCCAGCAGCTTCGGACGGAGTTCGGAAAAACTGTTTTTT
CASSFGRSSEKLFF
>TRBV19|-|TRBD1|TRBJ2-2
TGTGCCAGTAGTCCAGGGACAGGGGTCACCGGGGAGCTGTTTTTT
CASSPGTGVTGELFF
>TRBV5-6|-|-|TRBJ1-2
TGTGCCAGCAGCGGGGACTGGGGGGGCTACACCTTC
CASSGDWGGYTF
>TRBV6-5|-|-|TRBJ1-1
TGTGCCAGCAACGAAGGGGGGGACACTGAAGCTTTCTTT
CASNEGGDTEAFF
>TRBV19|-|-|TRBJ2-5
TGTGCCAGTAGTAGCCCCGCCGAAGCAGAGGAGACCCAGTACTTC
CASSSPAEAEETQYF
>TRBV5-6|-|TRBD1|TRBJ1-5
TGTGCCAGCAGCTCGACAGGGGGCGCGGGTCAGCCCCAGCATTTT
CASSSTGGAGQPQHF